These T cell receptor beta chains were read from a single sample in a study of radiation and T cells in renal cell carcinoma. The repertoire was sequenced with immunoSEQ multiplex PCR; TCRdb's copy has only in-frame clones and lacks some. The sample has some 150,000 clones; around nine tenths are singletons. This specimen was blood, taken from a patient whose treatment included radiotherapy and nephrectomy. Receptors originate from a woman between 50 and 59 years old with renal cell carcinoma. CDR3s include the opening cysteine and the closing phenylalanine or tryptophan. The order of the fields is D gene, V gene, clone size, J gene, CDR3 protein, CDR3 DNA. A D gene is named only where the DNA matches it firmly. Rows may omit the clone size; those that give it use once, few, many or a size class.

>NA|TRBV7-7|NA|TRBJ2-5
CASSLRGLETQYF
TGTGCTAGCAGCTTAAGGGGATTGGAGACCCAGTACTTC
>NA|TRBV7-8|NA|TRBJ1-3
CASSLLGHIRNTIYF
TGTGCCAGCAGCTTATTAGGACATATTAGAAACACCATATATTTT
>NA|TRBV29-1|NA|TRBJ1-2
CSVEDPGGSAYGYTF
TGCAGCGTTGAAGATCCTGGGGGCAGTGCATATGGCTACACCTTC
>NA|TRBV28|NA|TRBJ2-7
CASRSGGPYEQYF
TGTGCCAGCCGGAGTGGGGGACCCTACGAGCAGTACTTC
>NA|TRBV6-5|NA|TRBJ2-3
CATFRDTQYF
TGTGCCACCTTCCGAGATACGCAGTATTTT
>NA|TRBV6-5|NA|TRBJ2-7
CASSYTGNYAYEQYF
TGTGCCAGCAGTTATACGGGGAATTATGCCTACGAGCAGTACTTC
>NA|TRBV4-1|NA|TRBJ1-1
CASGKTAGTEAFF
TGCGCCAGCGGTAAGACCGCTGGGACTGAAGCTTTCTTT
>TRBD1|TRBV5-1|NA|TRBJ1-1
CASSLRTGEGTEAFF
TGCGCCAGCAGCTTGAGGACAGGGGAGGGGACTGAAGCTTTCTTT
>NA|TRBV6-1|NA|TRBJ1-4
CASGAGRVEKLFF
TGTGCCAGTGGGGCAGGGAGGGTAGAAAAACTGTTTTTT
>NA|TRBV6-6|NA|TRBJ2-6
CASGSDISGANVLTF
TGTGCCAGCGGTTCGGACATCTCTGGGGCCAACGTCCTGACTTTC
>NA|TRBV21-1|NA|TRBJ1-1
CASVQTRDRVTEAFF
TGTGCCAGCGTACAAACCCGGGACAGGGTGACTGAAGCTTTCTTT
>TRBD2|TRBV13|NA|TRBJ2-3
CASSPRTGGDTQYF
TGTGCCAGCAGCCCAAGGACGGGGGGGGATACGCAGTATTTT
>NA|TRBV5-1|few|TRBJ1-1
CASSLARSRAEGTEAFF
TGCGCCAGCAGCTTGGCAAGGAGCAGGGCTGAAGGCACTGAAGCTTTCTTT
>NA|TRBV7-2|NA|TRBJ2-7
CASSLDPQAGYEQYF
TGTGCCAGCAGCTTAGACCCCCAGGCAGGCTACGAGCAGTACTTC
>NA|TRBV7-3|NA|TRBJ1-1
CASSLGSGGTEAFF
TGTGCCAGCAGCTTGGGGAGTGGGGGCACTGAAGCTTTCTTT
>NA|TRBV2|once|TRBJ1-2
CASEGLTWAGYTF
TGTGCCAGTGAGGGGCTTACTTGGGCTGGCTACACCTTC
>NA|TRBV6-5|NA|TRBJ2-7
CASSYSPDGEQYF
TGTGCCAGCAGTTACTCCCCGGACGGGGAGCAGTACTTC
>NA|TRBV5-4|few|TRBJ1-1
CASSLTGNTEAFF
TGTGCCAGCAGCTTGACAGGGAACACTGAAGCTTTCTTT
>NA|TRBV7-2|once|TRBJ1-2
CASSIYGAGDLDYGYTF
TGTGCCAGCAGCATATATGGGGCAGGGGATTTGGACTATGGCTACACCTTC
>NA|TRBV6-5|NA|TRBJ2-5
CASRGDQETQYF
TGTGCCAGCAGGGGGGACCAAGAGACCCAGTACTTC
>TRBD2|TRBV7-2|NA|TRBJ2-4
CASSLGSGGIKNIQYF
TGTGCCAGCAGCTTAGGTAGCGGGGGGATAAAAAACATTCAGTACTTC
>NA|TRBV19|NA|TRBJ2-1
CASSTPRADSVGGEQFF
TGTGCCAGTAGTACCCCGCGGGCGGATTCCGTGGGCGGTGAGCAGTTCTTC
>TRBD1|TRBV6-5|NA|TRBJ1-2
CASRTGEGYTF
TGTGCCAGCAGAACAGGGGAGGGCTACACCTTC
>NA|TRBV14|NA|TRBJ1-4
CASSQDAGWDEKLFF
TGTGCCAGCAGCCAAGATGCAGGGTGGGATGAAAAACTGTTTTTT
>NA|TRBV5-4|NA|TRBJ1-1
CASSLQVRHTEAFF
TGTGCCAGCAGCTTACAGGTCAGACACACTGAAGCTTTCTTT
>NA|TRBV4-3|NA|TRBJ2-1
CASRGRGHNEQFF
TGCGCCAGCAGGGGTAGGGGACACAATGAGCAGTTCTTC
>TRBD2|TRBV2|NA|TRBJ2-3
CASSFAGGLTQYF
TGTGCCAGCAGTTTTGCGGGGGGTCTTACGCAGTATTTT
>NA|TRBV18|NA|TRBJ1-3
CASSPSSRYSGNTIYF
TGTGCCAGCTCACCAAGTTCGAGATACTCTGGAAACACCATATATTTT
>TRBD2|TRBV6-1|NA|TRBJ2-7
CASSDPGLVFHEQYF
TGTGCCAGCAGTGACCCGGGACTAGTATTCCACGAGCAGTACTTC
>NA|TRBV25-1|few|TRBJ1-1
CASTQAGNTEAFF
TGTGCCAGCACCCAAGCGGGGAACACTGAAGCTTTCTTT
>NA|TRBV19|once|TRBJ2-5
CASRRGSSQETQYF
TGTGCCAGTAGGAGGGGGTCCAGCCAAGAGACCCAGTACTTC
>TRBD1|TRBV18|NA|TRBJ1-4
CASSPGQGYEKLFF
TGTGCCAGCTCACCGGGACAGGGTTATGAAAAACTGTTTTTT
>NA|TRBV7-8|NA|TRBJ1-2
CASSARTGPEHGYTF
TGTGCCAGCAGCGCCCGCACCGGACCCGAGCATGGCTACACCTTC
>NA|TRBV12-5|NA|TRBJ2-7
CASGLVSYEQYF
TGTGCTAGTGGTTTGGTTTCCTACGAGCAGTACTTC
>NA|TRBV2|once|TRBJ1-3
CASSRESQGLGNTIYF
TGTGCCAGCAGCCGAGAATCTCAGGGGCTGGGAAACACCATATATTTT
>NA|TRBV5-1|NA|TRBJ1-4
CASSLRSTNEKLFF
TGCGCCAGCAGCTTGCGCTCAACTAATGAAAAACTGTTTTTT
>TRBD2|TRBV29-1|NA|TRBJ2-1
CSVVGGVHEQFF
TGCAGCGTTGTGGGGGGGGTACACGAGCAGTTCTTC
>NA|TRBV7-8|NA|TRBJ1-1
CASSLAGGSRPEAFF
TGTGCCAGCAGCTTAGCAGGGGGATCTCGTCCTGAAGCTTTCTTT
>NA|TRBV19|NA|TRBJ1-5
CASSWTDQPQHF
TGTGCCAGTAGTTGGACCGATCAGCCCCAGCATTTT
>NA|TRBV21-1|NA|TRBJ2-7
CASSKDPNREDSYEQYF
TGTGCCAGCAGCAAAGATCCGAACAGGGAAGACTCCTACGAGCAGTACTTC
>NA|TRBV11-2|NA|TRBJ2-7
CASSRVFHEQYF
TGTGCCAGCAGCAGAGTCTTCCACGAGCAGTACTTC
>NA|TRBV2|once|TRBJ2-4
CASDQEQSKNIQYF
TGTGCCAGCGACCAGGAGCAGTCCAAAAACATTCAGTACTTC
>NA|TRBV2|NA|TRBJ1-2
CASSAGAGYTF
TGTGCCAGCAGTGCGGGGGCGGGCTACACCTTC
>TRBD2|TRBV15|NA|TRBJ2-3
CATSMERGGTDTQYF
TGTGCCACCAGCATGGAGCGGGGGGGCACGGATACGCAGTATTTT
>NA|TRBV2|NA|TRBJ1-5
CASSLERGNQPQHF
TGTGCCAGCAGTCTGGAGAGGGGCAATCAGCCCCAGCATTTT
>NA|TRBV11-2|NA|TRBJ1-2
CASSSDSVRGYTF
TGTGCCAGCAGCTCTGACAGCGTCAGGGGCTACACCTTC
>NA|TRBV10-1|NA|TRBJ2-4
CASSEIQDLAKNIQYF
TGCGCCAGCAGTGAGATACAGGATTTAGCCAAAAACATTCAGTACTTC
>NA|TRBV10-1|NA|TRBJ1-1
CASSSGQSEAFF
TGCGCCAGCAGTTCCGGACAGTCTGAAGCTTTCTTT
>NA|TRBV7-2|NA|TRBJ1-4
CASSLERTENEKLFF
TGTGCCAGCAGCTTAGAGAGGACAGAAAATGAAAAACTGTTTTTT
>NA|TRBV6-5|NA|TRBJ1-3
CASERGPGNTIYF
TGTGCCAGCGAACGGGGACCTGGAAACACCATATATTTT
>TRBD2|TRBV18|NA|TRBJ2-7
CASSSAGGGNEQYF
TGTGCCAGCTCCTCGGCGGGGGGCGGGAACGAGCAGTACTTC
>NA|TRBV6-6|few|TRBJ1-5
CASSYDWSNQPQHF
TGTGCCAGCAGTTACGATTGGAGCAATCAGCCCCAGCATTTT